These 13 T cell receptor beta chains were sequenced from one sample in a study of blood T cell repertoires in COVID-19. Clones were sequenced by immunoSEQ multiplex PCR, and TCRdb holds only the in-frame ones, with some missing. This table has 60,000 to 85,000 clones, less than 90% appearing once. The sequenced sample was peripheral blood. The receptor source for this set is a human donor in a cohort sampled during active COVID-19.

This chain uses TRBV5-1 with TRBJ2-3; 8 bases fit TRBD2. CDR3 size: 15 residues. J lost 4 bases, V lost 1 base, and 5 bases had no gene match. Germline V gene data show CDR1 as SGHRS and CDR2 as YFSETQ. The CDR3, as DNA: TGCGCCAGCAGCTTGAAGGTAGCGGGGTCAGATACGCAGTATTTT. Its translation is CASSLKVAGSDTQYF.

This clone appeared once. The chain carries TRBV7-2 and TRBJ2-5, with unresolved D. V was clipped by 6 bases and J by 7 bases, with 12 bases between them. The CDR3 is 12 amino acids. Germline CDR1 is SGHTA and CDR2 is FQGNSA. CDR3 nucleotides: TGTGCCAGCAGTGACTTGGGTGTGACCCAGTACTTC. Amino acid sequence: CASSDLGVTQYF.

Regarding this clone: Other DNA sequences in the same sample also yield this CDR3. The chain employs TRBV19 and TRBJ2-2; perhaps TRBD1 as D (6 bases). The germline CDR1 and CDR2 sequences are LNHDA and SQIVND (reference sequence). Trimming left V 1 base short and J 1 base short, with 7 bases between. The CDR3 has 15 amino acids. The CDR3 spells CASSIGQVNTGELFF. The CDR3 DNA is TGTGCCAGTAGTATAGGACAGGTGAACACCGGGGAGCTGTTTTTT. Variable domain in full (rest from reference TRBV19 and TRBJ2-2): DGGITQSPKYLFRKEGQNVTLSCEQNLNHDAMYWYRQDPGQGLRLIYYSQIVNDFQKGDIAEGYSVSREKKESFPLTVTSAQKNPTAFYLCASSIGQVNTGELFFGEGSRLTVL.

Only one count was recorded for this clone. V and J are TRBV11-3 and TRBJ2-6, with D unresolved. V dropped 3 bases and J dropped 1 base, with 7 bases sitting between them. This CDR3 is 15 amino acids long. The germline V gene encodes CDR1 SGHNT and CDR2 YENEEA. For the CDR3, the DNA is TGTGCCAGCAGCTTTCCCCCATCTGGGGCCAACGTCCTGACTTTC. Translation gives CASSFPPSGANVLTF.

The CDR3 DNA reads TGTGCCAGCAGTGGCAGGGGGACTGGAAACACCATATATTTT. Translation: CASSGRGTGNTIYF. V gene TRBV2 combines with J gene TRBJ1-3, with 7 positions matching TRBD1. J was trimmed by 2 bases and V by 4 bases; bases with no gene match: 2. From germline, CDR1 is SNHLY and CDR2 FYNNEI. There are 14 residues in the CDR3.

The rearrangement links TRBV7-3 to TRBJ2-1; possibly TRBD2 for D (5 bases). V dropped 6 bases and J dropped 3 bases, with 15 bases sitting between them. Germline CDR1 is SGHTA and CDR2 is FQGTGA. This CDR3 spans 15 amino acids. CDR3 coding DNA: TGTGCCAGCAGTCCGCGATTCGGGAACTACAATGAGCAGTTCTTC. It codes for CASSPRFGNYNEQFF.

The CDR3 here is CASSEGFGQGLDGYTF. DNA for the CDR3: TGTGCCAGCAGTGAAGGTTTTGGGCAGGGTTTGGATGGCTACACCTTC. V is TRBV6-1 and J is TRBJ1-2; D may be TRBD1 (5 bases). The CDR3 has 16 amino acids. CDR1 and CDR2 from the germline V gene are MNHNS and SASEGT. Deletions cut 1 base from V and 6 bases from J, with 18 bases between.

V and J are TRBV28 and TRBJ1-5, with D unclear. Per germline, CDR1 MDHEN and CDR2 SYDVKM. V gave up 10 bases and J gave up 4 bases, with 14 bases separating them. CDR3 length: 13 amino acids. The CDR3 sequence is CATSVHQNQPQHF. CDR3 nucleotide sequence: TGTGCCACCTCAGTGCACCAGAATCAGCCCCAGCATTTT.

This clone was detected only once. This chain connects TRBV28 to TRBJ2-1; TRBD1 agrees at 10 bases. With 4 bases clipped from V and 9 bases from J, the junction kept 9 bases outside the gene matches. Germline V lookup: CDR1 MDHEN, CDR2 SYDVKM. There are 15 residues in the CDR3. CDR3 DNA sequence: TGTGCCAGCAGTTCCGCCGGGACAGGGGATGGTGAGCAGTTCTTC. Its translation is CASSSAGTGDGEQFF.

V usage is TRBV5-1 and J usage is TRBJ2-3; TRBD2 might be the D (6 bases). V lost 5 bases, J lost 0 bases, and 13 bases lay in between. The CDR3 consists of 15 residues. Per germline, CDR1 SGHRS and CDR2 YFSETQ. The CDR3 DNA reads as TGCGCCAGCAGACCGAGCGGGCCGAGCACAGATACGCAGTATTTT. It codes for CASRPSGPSTDTQYF.

The chain combines TRBV2 with TRBJ2-1, with D possibly TRBD1 on 6 matching bases. The CDR3 totals 16 residues. The germline V gene has CDR1 SNHLY and CDR2 FYNNEI. V was pared by 8 bases and J by 2 bases, with 19 bases between. CDR3 loop: CASYYFRGRAYNEQFF. CDR3 DNA sequence: TGTGCCAGCTACTATTTCAGGGGTCGCGCCTACAATGAGCAGTTCTTC.

This chain links TRBV9 with TRBJ1-4, with D maybe TRBD1 (5 bases). V shed 6 bases and J shed 2 bases, with 17 bases lying between them. The length of the CDR3 is 16 residues. The germline gives CDR1 SGDLS, CDR2 YYNGEE. CDR3 in amino acids: CASTRGLIATNEKLFF. The CDR3 DNA follows: TGTGCCAGCACCCGGGGGTTGATCGCGACTAATGAAAAACTGTTTTTT.

V and J are TRBV6-2 or TRBV6-3 and TRBJ1-5, with D perhaps TRBD1 (6 bases). V shed 5 bases and J shed 2 bases, with 16 bases lying between them. Germline CDR1 is MNHEY and CDR2 is SVGEGT. This CDR3 has 16 residues. The CDR3 region has the DNA TGTGCCAGCAGTAGCTGGGGGCGCGAGGGCAATCAGCCCCAGCATTTT. Its translation: CASSSWGREGNQPQHF.